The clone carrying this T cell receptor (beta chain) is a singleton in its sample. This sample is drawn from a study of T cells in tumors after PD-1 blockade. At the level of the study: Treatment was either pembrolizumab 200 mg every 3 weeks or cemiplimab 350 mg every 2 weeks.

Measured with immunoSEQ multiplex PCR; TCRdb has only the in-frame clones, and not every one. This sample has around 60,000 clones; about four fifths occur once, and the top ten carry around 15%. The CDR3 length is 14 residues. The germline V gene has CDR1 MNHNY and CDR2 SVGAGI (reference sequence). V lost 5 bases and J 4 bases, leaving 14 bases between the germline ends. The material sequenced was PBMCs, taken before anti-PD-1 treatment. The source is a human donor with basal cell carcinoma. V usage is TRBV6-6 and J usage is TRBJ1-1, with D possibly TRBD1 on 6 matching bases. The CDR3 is CASSDRTRSTEAFF. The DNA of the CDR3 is TGTGCCAGCAGTGACAGGACCCGGAGCACTGAAGCTTTCTTT.